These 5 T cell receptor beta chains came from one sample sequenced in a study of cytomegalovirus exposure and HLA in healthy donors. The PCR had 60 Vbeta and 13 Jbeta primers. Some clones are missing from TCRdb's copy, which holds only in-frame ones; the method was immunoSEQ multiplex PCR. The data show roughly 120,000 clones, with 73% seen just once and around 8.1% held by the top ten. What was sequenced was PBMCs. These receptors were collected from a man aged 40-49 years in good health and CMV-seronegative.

The CDR3 region has the DNA TGCGCCAGCACCGCCGGGACAGCAGCCCTGGGCGTTTCGAACACTGAAGCTTTCTTT. It specifies CASTAGTAALGVSNTEAFF. The chain uses TRBV5-1 and TRBJ1-1; TRBD1 agrees at 7 bases. The ends lost 6 bases at V and 1 base at J; junction bases unmatched: 21. Germline V gene sequence: CDR1 SGHRS, CDR2 YFSETQ. The CDR3 totals 19 residues.

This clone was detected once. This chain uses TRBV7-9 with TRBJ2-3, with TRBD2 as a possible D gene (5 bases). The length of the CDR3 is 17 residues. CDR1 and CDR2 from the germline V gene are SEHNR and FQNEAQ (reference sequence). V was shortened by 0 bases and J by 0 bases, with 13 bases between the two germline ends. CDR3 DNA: TGTGCCAGCAGCTTAGCCGGAGGCCCCCCTAGCACAGATACGCAGTATTTT. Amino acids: CASSLAGGPPSTDTQYF.

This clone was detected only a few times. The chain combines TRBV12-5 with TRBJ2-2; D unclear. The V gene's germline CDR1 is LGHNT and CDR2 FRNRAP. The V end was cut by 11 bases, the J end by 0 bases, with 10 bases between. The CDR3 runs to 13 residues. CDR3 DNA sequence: TGTGCTGAGTTGGCGGCGAACACCGGGGAGCTGTTTTTT. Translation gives CAELAANTGELFF. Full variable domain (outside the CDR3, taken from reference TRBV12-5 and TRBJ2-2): DARVTQTPRHKVTEMGQEVTMRCQPILGHNTVFWYRQTMMQGLELLAYFRNRAPLDDSGMPKDRFSAEMPDATLATLKIQPSEPRDSAVYFCAELAANTGELFFGEGSRLTVL.

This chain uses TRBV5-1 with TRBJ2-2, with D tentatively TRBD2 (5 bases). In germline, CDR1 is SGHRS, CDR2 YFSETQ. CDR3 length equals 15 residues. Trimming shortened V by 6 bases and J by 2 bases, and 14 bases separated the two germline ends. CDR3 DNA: TGCGCCAGCAATGACGGGGTTTCTAACACCGGGGAGCTGTTTTTT. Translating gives CASNDGVSNTGELFF.

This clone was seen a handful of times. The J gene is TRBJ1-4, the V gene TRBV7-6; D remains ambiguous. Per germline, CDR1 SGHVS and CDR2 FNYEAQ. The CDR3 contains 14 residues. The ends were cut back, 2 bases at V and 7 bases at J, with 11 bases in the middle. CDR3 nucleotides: TGTGCCAGCAGCTTAAACCCCGAGGTTGAAAAACTGTTTTTT. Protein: CASSLNPEVEKLFF.